The sequence of this T cell receptor (beta chain) was determined in a study of T-cell memory formation after mild COVID-19. The ends were cut back, 0 bases at V and 8 bases at J, with 11 bases in the middle. From germline, CDR1 is MRHNA and CDR2 SNTAGT. The CDR3 totals 14 residues. 5'RACE with constant-segment primers built TCRalpha and TCRbeta cDNA libraries with UMIs. TCRdb called the 5' RACE reads again in MiXCR, with one record for every CDR3 protein. The table lists roughly 120,000 distinct CDR3 sequences, about a fifth of them singletons. The J gene is TRBJ2-1, the V gene TRBV6-4; D may match TRBD1 or TRBD2 (6 bases each). The sample consisted of PBMCs or a T cell subset sorted from them (not recorded which). The receptor was isolated from a young man who had mild COVID-19 (a few samples of this study predate the infection). Cell type and time point are not known. The CDR3 protein is CASSDSKGGHEQFF. The CDR3 DNA reads TGTGCCAGCAGTGACTCGAAGGGGGGTCATGAGCAGTTCTTC.